These 31 T cell receptor beta chains originate from one sample sequenced in a study of T cell repertoires in aging, cancer and after chemotherapy. Rearranged V-D-J TRB sequences were amplified with a mixed TRB-A/B primer pool. TCRdb reprocessed the multiplex PCR reads with MiXCR, giving one entry per CDR3 protein. The sample contains over 9,000 distinct CDR3 sequences, roughly 25% of which appear only once. Amplification of TCR beta used genomic DNA extracted from peripheral blood. Specimen: blood. The source is a human donor in good health.

The CDR3 bases are TGCGCCAGCAGCCAAGAAGGGACAGCCCACACCGGGGAGCTGTTTTTT. This sequence encodes CASSQEGTAHTGELFF. This chain links TRBV4-1 with TRBJ2-2; 7 bases are a match to TRBD1. The germline gives CDR1 MGHRA, CDR2 YSYEKL. The trim removed 0 bases at V and 3 bases at J, leaving 4 bases unmatched. The CDR3 totals 16 residues.

This clonotype was counted only a few times. The chain combines TRBV6-5 with TRBJ2-7; no definite D call. V was clipped by 5 bases and J by 1 base, with 9 bases between them. The CDR3 has 13 residues. Germline V gene sequence: CDR1 MNHEY, CDR2 SVGAGI. CDR3 sequence reads: CASSLRVSYEQYF. The CDR3 bases are TGTGCCAGCAGTCTTAGGGTTTCCTACGAGCAGTACTTC.

This clonotype was observed a few times. The chain has TRBV5-6 and TRBJ2-5; tentative D call: TRBD1 (5 bases). The CDR3 extends over 13 amino acids. The germline V and J ends were trimmed by 1 base and 4 bases, with 8 bases remaining between them. Per germline, CDR1 SGHDT and CDR2 YYEEEE. This CDR3 reads CASSLPGRETQYF. CDR3 in DNA: TGTGCCAGCAGCTTGCCAGGGCGAGAGACCCAGTACTTC. The full variable domain, in which reference TRBV5-6 and TRBJ2-5 provide the parts outside the CDR3, is DAGVTQSPTHLIKTRGQQVTLRCSPKSGHDTVSWYQQALGQGPQFIFQYYEEEERQRGNFPDRFSGHQFPNYSSELNVNALLLGDSALYLCASSLPGRETQYFGPGTRLLVL.

By proportion, this clonotype is medium-sized. This chain uses TRBV6-6 with TRBJ2-2, with D hard to call. CDR1 and CDR2 from the germline V gene are MNHNY and SVGAGI (reference sequence). Trimming cost V 0 bases and J 5 bases, with 4 bases left between them. The CDR3 length is 13 residues. The CDR3 DNA is TGTGCCAGCAGTTACTCTTGGACCGGGGAGCTGTTTTTT. Its protein is CASSYSWTGELFF.

In its sample, this clonotype was seen a few times. The chain joins TRBV7-6 to TRBJ2-7, with 7 bases identical to TRBD2. J was trimmed by 0 bases and V by 1 base; bases with no gene match: 3. Germline CDR1 is SGHVS and CDR2 is FNYEAQ. The CDR3 covers 15 residues. The DNA of the CDR3 is TGTGCCAGCAGCTTAGGTGGCGGGAGCTCCTACGAGCAGTACTTC. It codes for CASSLGGGSSYEQYF.

The chain combines TRBV4-2 with TRBJ2-1, with 9 bases lining up with TRBD2. The trim removed 5 bases at V and 4 bases at J, leaving 3 bases unmatched. The CDR3 runs 14 residues. The V gene's germline CDR1 is LGHNA and CDR2 YNFKEQ. The CDR3 DNA reads as TGTGCCAGCAGCGTAGCGGGGGATTACAATGAGCAGTTCTTC. The encoded protein is CASSVAGDYNEQFF.

This chain joins TRBV10-3 and TRBJ2-3; D ambiguous. This CDR3 has 15 residues. Germline CDR1 reads ENHRY; CDR2 reads SYGVKD. With 5 bases removed from V and 4 bases from J, the gap between germline ends came to 16 bases. CDR3 nucleotide sequence: TGTGCCATCAGTCCAAGCCGGACCCCCCCAGATACGCAGTATTTT. Translating it yields CAISPSRTPPDTQYF.

There are a few counts of this clonotype. The chain links TRBV18 to TRBJ1-2; D is unresolved. V shed 3 bases and J shed 6 bases, with 11 bases lying between them. The CDR3 spans 13 residues. Germline V gene lookup returns CDR1 KGHSH and CDR2 LQKENI. This CDR3 reads CASSPQSTDGYTF. In DNA, the CDR3 is TGTGCCAGCTCACCGCAATCTACAGATGGCTACACCTTC.

This clonotype has a handful of counts. CDR3 DNA: TGTGCCAGCTCACCTACAGGGGCCAACGTCCTGACTTTC. Protein product: CASSPTGANVLTF. The chain recombines TRBV18 with TRBJ2-6, with unresolved D. The CDR3 covers 13 residues. Per the germline V gene, CDR1 is KGHSH and CDR2 is LQKENI. Trimming removed 3 bases from V and 4 bases from J, with 4 bases in between.

J is TRBJ2-5 and V is TRBV10-3; a weak D match, TRBD1 (6 bases). The CDR3 is 14 residues long. The V gene lost 5 bases and the J gene lost 0 bases, with 10 bases spanning the gap. The germline V gene has CDR1 ENHRY and CDR2 SYGVKD. CDR3 sequence (DNA): TGTGCCATCAGTCCAGGACAGAACCAAGAGACCCAGTACTTC. Its protein is CAISPGQNQETQYF.

In its sample, this clonotype was seen a few times. The chain carries TRBV25-1 and TRBJ2-3, with TRBD2 matching over 16 bases. CDR3 length: 14 amino acids. Germline CDR1 is MGHDK and CDR2 is SYGVNS. V trimming: 9 bases; J trimming: 7 bases; junction bases outside the gene matches: 4. The DNA for the CDR3 is TGTGCCAGTGGGACTAGCGGGGGGGCGCATACGCAGTATTTT. It codes for CASGTSGGAHTQYF.

This clonotype was seen a single time. In this CDR3 the conserved last residue, phenylalanine or tryptophan, is missing, so a read error is likely. The chain uses TRBV11-1 and TRBJ2-1; D is uncertain. The length of the CDR3 is 14 residues. CDR1 is SGHAT, CDR2 FQDESV, per germline (reference sequence). V gave up 0 bases and J gave up 5 bases, with 8 bases separating them. The DNA of the CDR3 is TGTGCCAGCAGCTTAGCCGGCAACCACAATGAGCAGTTCTTG. It yields the protein CASSLAGNHNEQFL.

This clonotype is termed medium-sized. This chain uses TRBV15 with TRBJ1-1, with 8 bases aligning to TRBD1. V dropped 0 bases and J dropped 12; count of bases not matched to a gene: 6. Germline V gene lookup returns CDR1 LNHNV and CDR2 YYDKDF (reference sequence). The CDR3 runs to 13 residues. The CDR3 loop is CATSRDRDRLSFF. CDR3 sequence (DNA): TGTGCCACCAGCAGAGACCGGGACAGGTTGTCTTTCTTT.

Details on this clonotype: At one of its ends the junction is not consistent with the germline gene, which may arise from a read error. The chain is built from TRBV7-9 and TRBJ2-7; 10 nucleotides line up with TRBD1. The CDR3 is made up of 14 amino acids. The V gene's germline CDR1 is SEHNR and CDR2 FQNEAQ (reference sequence). In DNA, the CDR3 is TGTGCCAGCAGCCCCTTGACAGGGGGCGTATCGGTCCGTTTC. As protein: CASSPLTGGVSVRF.

The CDR3 DNA reads as TGTGCCAGCAGTCTAGACTCTGGGGCCAACGTCCTGACTTTC. This translates into CASSLDSGANVLTF. This chain uses TRBV27 with TRBJ2-6; D gene ambiguous. CDR1 and CDR2 (germline): MNHEY, SMNVEV (reference sequence). Trimming stripped 5 bases from V and 0 bases from J, with 5 bases between. This CDR3 contains 14 residues.

This clonotype is medium-sized within its sample. The chain has TRBV29-1 and TRBJ2-1; the match to TRBD2 covers 12 bases. Germline loops: CDR1 SQVTM, CDR2 ANQGSEA. The CDR3 loop spans 16 amino acids. After removal of 2 bases from V and 1 base from J, the junction contained 3 bases not matched to a gene. CDR3: CSVEPTSGGSYNEQFF. The CDR3 nucleotides read TGCAGCGTTGAACCGACTAGCGGGGGTTCCTACAATGAGCAGTTCTTC.

The sample holds a few counts of this clonotype. The chain combines TRBV20-1 with TRBJ1-4; 7 bases align to TRBD1. Germline V gene lookup returns CDR1 DFQATT and CDR2 SNEGSKA (reference sequence). V trimming: 5 bases; J trimming: 3 bases; junction bases outside the gene matches: 9. CDR3 length equals 15 residues. Written as DNA, the CDR3 is TGCAGTGCTTCCGAGGGACAGACGTCTAATGAAAAACTGTTTTTT. It codes for CSASEGQTSNEKLFF.

This chain joins TRBV20-1 and TRBJ2-7, with TRBD2 matching 11 bases. Germline V lookup: CDR1 DFQATT, CDR2 SNEGSKA (reference sequence). CDR3 length equals 14 residues. Trimming removed 0 bases from V and 4 bases from J; junction bases left unmatched: 2. CDR3 protein: CSARDSGGVYEQYF. The CDR3, as DNA: TGCAGTGCTAGAGATAGCGGGGGGGTTTACGAGCAGTACTTC.

The chain employs TRBV11-2 and TRBJ2-1; D possibly corresponds to TRBD2 (5 bases). V lost 5 bases to trimming and J lost 0 bases, with 26 bases between them. The CDR3 totals 20 residues. Germline V CDR1 and CDR2: SGHAT, FQNNGV. CDR3 DNA: TGTGCCAGCAGCCACCTGGAGGTGCGCGGCCTTTCAAACTCCTACAATGAGCAGTTCTTC. Protein product: CASSHLEVRGLSNSYNEQFF. The variable domain in full, completed from reference TRBV11-2 and TRBJ2-1, reads EAGVAQSPRYKIIEKRQSVAFWCNPISGHATLYWYQQILGQGPKLLIQFQNNGVVDDSQLPKDRFSAERLKGVDSTLKIQPAKLEDSAVYLCASSHLEVRGLSNSYNEQFFGPGTRLTVL.

This clonotype is medium-sized. CDR3 sequence: CATSRARGGGPPGDTQYF. In DNA, the CDR3 is TGTGCCACCAGCAGAGCACGTGGCGGGGGACCCCCAGGAGATACGCAGTATTTT. This sequence joins TRBV15 and TRBJ2-3; 7 nucleotides match TRBD2. CDR3 size: 18 residues. The junction had 15 bases not matched to a gene; V was cut back by 1 base and J by 5 bases. Germline CDR1 LNHNV, CDR2 YYDKDF (reference sequence).

To note about this clonotype: A read error may account for a junction end that differs from germline. The V call is TRBV5-1, the J call TRBJ1-2; 12 nucleotides line up with TRBD1. CDR1 and CDR2 from the germline V gene are SGHRS and YFSETQ. This CDR3 has 13 residues. This chain's CDR3 is CASSPGTGGGYTF. CDR3 nucleotide sequence: TGTGCCAGCAGCCCCGGGACAGGGGGCGGCTACACCTTC.

This clonotype was detected a few times. The chain is built from TRBV18 and TRBJ2-7; D is uncertain. CDR3 length: 12 amino acids. V was clipped by 3 bases and J by 3 bases, with 6 bases between them. CDR1 and CDR2 (germline): KGHSH, LQKENI. CDR3 protein: CASSPDDYEQYF. CDR3 sequence (DNA): TGTGCCAGCTCACCCGACGACTACGAGCAGTACTTC.

This clonotype showed up just a few times. V gene TRBV18 combines with J gene TRBJ2-7; no definite D call. The length of the CDR3 is 15 residues. The V and J ends lost 3 bases and 2 bases respectively, with 14 bases between them. Per the germline V gene, CDR1 is KGHSH and CDR2 is LQKENI. The CDR3 region has the DNA TGTGCCAGCTCACCGAGAATAGGGCGCCCCTACGAGCAGTACTTC. Translating it yields CASSPRIGRPYEQYF.

This clonotype was seen a few times. The chain combines TRBV13 with TRBJ1-1, with D tentatively TRBD1 (6 bases). Germline lookup yields CDR1 PRHDT and CDR2 FYEKMQ (reference sequence). V was clipped by 4 bases and J by 1 base, with 13 bases between them. This CDR3 has 15 amino acids. CDR3 in amino acids: CASSSRRTANTEAFF. CDR3 nucleotide sequence: TGTGCCAGCAGCTCCCGCCGGACAGCGAACACTGAAGCTTTCTTT.

Comments on this clonotype: A much larger clone is a single base away; this may be a read error. V usage is TRBV6-1 and J usage is TRBJ2-1; TRBD1 matches at 12 bases. V shed 9 bases, J shed 4 bases, and the junction held 7 bases outside the gene matches. The CDR3 loop spans 15 amino acids. Per germline, CDR1 MNHNS and CDR2 SASEGT. The CDR3 loop reads CARRRDRGPYNEQFF. CDR3 nucleotide sequence: TGTGCCAGAAGACGGGACAGGGGGCCTTACAATGAGCAGTTCTTC.

Sample share makes this clonotype medium-sized. The chain links TRBV6-1 to TRBJ2-7, with D possibly called TRBD1 or TRBD2 (5 bases each). V dropped 6 bases and J dropped 2 bases, with 17 bases sitting between them. The CDR3 runs to 15 residues. From germline, CDR1 is MNHNS and CDR2 SASEGT. The CDR3 DNA is TGTGCCAGCAGACCTCTAGGGACCCAGCCCTACGAGCAGTACTTC. Protein: CASRPLGTQPYEQYF.

This clonotype was detected a few times. The chain links TRBV5-1 to TRBJ1-1, with D possibly TRBD1 on 6 matching bases. The CDR3 covers 14 residues. Germline CDR1 and CDR2: SGHRS and YFSETQ. The V and J ends lost 0 bases and 5 bases respectively, with 11 bases between them. CDR3 loop: CASSLEKGGTEAFF. Written as DNA, the CDR3 is TGCGCCAGCAGCTTGGAGAAAGGGGGGACTGAAGCTTTCTTT.

In its sample, this clonotype ranks as medium-sized. This sequence joins TRBV30 and TRBJ1-1, with TRBD1 identical over 8 bases. The junction had 5 bases not matched to a gene; V was cut back by 0 bases and J by 5 bases. Looked up from germline, CDR1 is GTSNPN and CDR2 is SVGIG (reference sequence). The CDR3 has 14 residues. CDR3 nucleotide sequence: TGTGCCTGGAGTGTAGGCAGGGGGCGGACTGAAGCTTTCTTT. Amino acid sequence: CAWSVGRGRTEAFF. The whole variable domain, remainder taken from reference TRBV30 and TRBJ1-1, is SQTIHQWPATLVQPVGSPLSLECTVEGTSNPNLYWYRQAAGRGLQLLFYSVGIGQISSEVPQNLSASRPQDRQFILSSKKLLLSDSGFYLCAWSVGRGRTEAFFGQGTRLTVV.

In its sample, this clonotype was seen a few times. The chain joins TRBV20-1 to TRBJ1-6; D is undetermined. Per the germline V gene, CDR1 is DFQATT and CDR2 is SNEGSKA (reference sequence). V lost 0 bases and J lost 3, with 9 bases in between. CDR3 length: 15 amino acids. In nucleotides, the CDR3 is TGCAGTGCTAGAGAGGAGAACAGCTATAATTCACCCCTCCACTTT. As protein: CSAREENSYNSPLHF.

On this clonotype: One base away lies a much larger clone, so this may be a sequencing read error. This rearrangement joins TRBV19 to TRBJ2-3; D is perhaps TRBD2 (5 bases). Germline V lookup: CDR1 LNHDA, CDR2 SQIVND (reference sequence). CDR3 length equals 14 residues. V was pared by 3 bases and J by 2 bases, with 9 bases between. This CDR3 reads CASSIRDVTDTQYF. In DNA form, the CDR3 reads TGTGCCAGTAGTATTCGGGATGTCACAGATACGCAGTATTTT.

By sample fraction, this clonotype is medium-sized. V and J are TRBV6-5 and TRBJ1-4; D possibly corresponds to TRBD1 (6 bases). Germline V CDR1 and CDR2: MNHEY, SVGAGI. The CDR3 totals 14 residues. Deletions cut 5 bases from V and 6 bases from J, with 13 bases between. The DNA of the CDR3 is TGTGCCAGCAGTCGTCACAGGGCGGATGAAAAACTGTTTTTT. This encodes CASSRHRADEKLFF.